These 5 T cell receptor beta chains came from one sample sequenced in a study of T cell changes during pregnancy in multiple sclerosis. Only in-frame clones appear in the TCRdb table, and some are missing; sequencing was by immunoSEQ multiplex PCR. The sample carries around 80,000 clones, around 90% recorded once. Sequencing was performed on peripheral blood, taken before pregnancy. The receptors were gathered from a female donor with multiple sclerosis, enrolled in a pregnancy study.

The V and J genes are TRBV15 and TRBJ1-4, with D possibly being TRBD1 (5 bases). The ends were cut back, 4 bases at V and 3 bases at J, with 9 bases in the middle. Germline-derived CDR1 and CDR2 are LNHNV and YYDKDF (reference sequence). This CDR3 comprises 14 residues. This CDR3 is CATSMGRANEKLFF. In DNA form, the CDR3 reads TGTGCCACCAGCATGGGCAGGGCTAATGAAAAACTGTTTTTT.

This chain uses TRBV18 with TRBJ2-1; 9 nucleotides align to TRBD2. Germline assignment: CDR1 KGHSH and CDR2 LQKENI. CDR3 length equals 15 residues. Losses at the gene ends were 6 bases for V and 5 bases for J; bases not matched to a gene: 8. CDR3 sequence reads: CASSLTIAGDNEQFF. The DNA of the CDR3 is TGTGCCAGCTCTCTTACCATAGCGGGGGACAATGAGCAGTTCTTC.

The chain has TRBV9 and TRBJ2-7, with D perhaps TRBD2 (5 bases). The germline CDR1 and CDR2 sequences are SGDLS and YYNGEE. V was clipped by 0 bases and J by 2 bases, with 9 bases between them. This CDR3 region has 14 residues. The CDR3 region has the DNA TGTGCCAGCAGCGTAGCATTCGGGGCCTACGAGCAGTACTTC. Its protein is CASSVAFGAYEQYF.

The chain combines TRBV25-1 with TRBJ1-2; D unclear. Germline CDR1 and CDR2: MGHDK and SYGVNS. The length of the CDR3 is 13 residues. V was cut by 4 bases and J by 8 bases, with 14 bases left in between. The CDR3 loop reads CASSAWGERGYTF. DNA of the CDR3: TGTGCCAGCAGTGCTTGGGGAGAGCGGGGCTACACCTTC.

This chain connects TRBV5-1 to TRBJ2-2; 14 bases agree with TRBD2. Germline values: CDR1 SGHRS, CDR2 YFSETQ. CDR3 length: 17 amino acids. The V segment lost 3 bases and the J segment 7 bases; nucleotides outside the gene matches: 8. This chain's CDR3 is CASSSGLAGGSGGELFF. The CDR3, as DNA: TGCGCCAGCAGCTCCGGACTAGCGGGGGGATCCGGCGGGGAGCTGTTTTTT.